Following are 18 T cell receptor beta chains from one sample sequenced in a study of OX40 agonist ivuxolimab in advanced cancers. Libraries were prepared by immunoSEQ multiplex PCR; TCRdb keeps only in-frame clonotypes and omits some of them. The sample includes tens of thousands of clones, 65% to 90% of them seen just once. Sequenced here: CD4+ or CD8+ T cells sorted from blood, sampled in a trial of the OX40 agonist ivuxolimab. Receptors originate from an adult with an advanced solid tumor such as melanoma, head and neck, liver or kidney cancer.

The chain carries TRBV5-6 and TRBJ1-6, with 10 bases fitting TRBD1. There are 16 residues in the CDR3. From germline, CDR1 is SGHDT and CDR2 YYEEEE. Unmatched junction bases numbered 13, after V lost 6 bases and J lost 10 bases. As DNA, the CDR3 is TGTGCCAGCAACAAGGATCGGACAGGGGGAATCTCACCCCTCCACTTT. This gives the protein CASNKDRTGGISPLHF.

The CDR3 is CASSPSSNIRSDTQYF. The CDR3 DNA reads TGTGCCAGCTCACCTTCTAGTAACATAAGGTCCGATACGCAGTATTTT. V is TRBV18 and J is TRBJ2-3, with D unclear. This CDR3 comprises 16 residues. With 3 bases removed from V and 6 bases from J, the gap between germline ends came to 19 bases. From germline, CDR1 is KGHSH and CDR2 LQKENI.

The rearrangement uses TRBV6-5 and TRBJ1-3; 9 bases align to TRBD1. Germline V CDR1 and CDR2: MNHEY, SVGAGI. V shed 6 bases, J shed 9 bases, and the junction held 9 bases outside the gene matches. The CDR3 loop spans 14 amino acids. The CDR3 region is CASRPGQGRSTIYF. CDR3 nucleotides: TGTGCCAGCAGACCGGGACAGGGCAGGTCCACCATATATTTT.

This clone showed up just a few times. The gene calls are TRBV4-2 and TRBJ2-1; 8 positions agree with TRBD2. J gave up 2 bases and V 1 base, and 4 bases lay outside the gene matches. Germline lookup yields CDR1 LGHNA and CDR2 YNFKEQ. The CDR3 is made up of 16 amino acids. The CDR3 region has the DNA TGTGCCAGCAGCCAAGGTCGAGCGGGGGCCTACAATGAGCAGTTCTTC. This sequence encodes CASSQGRAGAYNEQFF.

The chain couples TRBV9 to TRBJ2-3; either TRBD1 or TRBD2 may fit D (6 bases each). V gave up 0 bases and J gave up 4 bases, with 12 bases separating them. Germline CDR1 and CDR2: SGDLS and YYNGEE. The CDR3 totals 15 residues. The CDR3, as DNA: TGTGCCAGCAGCGTAGGGGGGGCAGGCGCAGATACGCAGTATTTT. Amino acid sequence: CASSVGGAGADTQYF.

The rearrangement joins TRBV7-8 to TRBJ2-7; 7 bases are a match to TRBD1. There are 14 residues in the CDR3. Trimming at V came to 5 bases and at J to 2 bases, leaving 6 bases not matched to a gene. Germline assignment: CDR1 SGHVS and CDR2 FQNEAQ. This chain's CDR3 is CASSPRQGPYEQYF. Written as DNA, the CDR3 is TGTGCCAGCAGCCCCCGACAGGGCCCCTACGAGCAGTACTTC.

This clone was recorded a few times. V gene TRBV6-1 combines with J gene TRBJ1-4; TRBD1 might be the D (6 bases). This CDR3 spans 12 amino acids. V gave up 8 bases and J gave up 7 bases, with 11 bases separating them. Looked up from germline, CDR1 is MNHNS and CDR2 is SASEGT. For the CDR3, the DNA is TGTGCCAGCGGCAGGGGTGGTGAAAAACTGTTTTTT. As protein: CASGRGGEKLFF.

The rearrangement joins TRBV28 to TRBJ1-2; the D gene is possibly TRBD1 (6 bases). Between the trimmed V and J ends, which lost 5 bases and 2 bases, there was a span of 12 bases. This CDR3 is 14 amino acids long. The germline CDR1 and CDR2 sequences are MDHEN and SYDVKM. The CDR3 loop reads CASSRNQGNYGYTF. The CDR3 DNA follows: TGTGCCAGCAGTCGTAACCAGGGGAACTATGGCTACACCTTC.

The rearrangement joins TRBV7-9 to TRBJ1-1, with D uncertain. The CDR3 loop spans 15 amino acids. Trimming shortened V by 5 bases and J by 0 bases, and 13 bases separated the two germline ends. Germline CDR1 is SEHNR and CDR2 is FQNEAQ (reference sequence). The CDR3 nucleotides read TGTGCCAGCAGCCAAGCTGCCCAGCTGAACACTGAAGCTTTCTTT. Translation: CASSQAAQLNTEAFF.

This clone was recorded once. The CDR3 is CASSLEGATGELFF. The DNA of the CDR3 is TGTGCCAGCAGCTTGGAGGGGGCAACCGGGGAGCTGTTTTTT. The chain carries TRBV5-8 and TRBJ2-2, with 7 bases that match TRBD1. This CDR3 is 14 amino acids long. Germline loops: CDR1 SGHTS, CDR2 YDEGEE. J lost 5 bases, V lost 0 bases, and 1 base had no gene match.

The J gene is TRBJ1-1, the V gene TRBV10-3; D remains ambiguous. Deletions cut 5 bases from V and 4 bases from J, with 17 bases between. The CDR3 consists of 15 residues. Looked up from germline, CDR1 is ENHRY and CDR2 is SYGVKD. DNA of the CDR3: TGTGCCATCAGTCCCGGGCCCCCGAGGCGCACTGAAGCTTTCTTT. It encodes CAISPGPPRRTEAFF.

The CDR3 here is CASSKVGRLSNEKLFF. CDR3 DNA: TGTGCCAGCAGCAAGGTAGGAAGGCTATCTAATGAAAAACTGTTTTTT. The chain has TRBV21-1 and TRBJ1-4. TRBV21-1 is labeled a pseudogene. The CDR3 length is 16 residues.

This clone appeared a few times. The chain links TRBV11-2 to TRBJ1-1, with D possibly TRBD1 on 5 matching bases. The CDR3 loop spans 14 amino acids. Germline V lookup: CDR1 SGHAT, CDR2 FQNNGV. Trimming removed 3 bases from V and 0 bases from J, with 8 bases in between. The CDR3 region has the DNA TGTGCCAGCAGCTTGGGCAGGGTGAACACTGAAGCTTTCTTT. It translates to CASSLGRVNTEAFF. The variable domain in full, completed from reference TRBV11-2 and TRBJ1-1, reads EAGVAQSPRYKIIEKRQSVAFWCNPISGHATLYWYQQILGQGPKLLIQFQNNGVVDDSQLPKDRFSAERLKGVDSTLKIQPAKLEDSAVYLCASSLGRVNTEAFFGQGTRLTVV.

This chain connects TRBV12-5 to TRBJ2-6; D unresolved. This CDR3 has 14 amino acids. Germline lookup yields CDR1 LGHNT and CDR2 FRNRAP. The germline V and J ends were trimmed by 4 bases and 0 bases, with 4 bases remaining between them. CDR3 in amino acids: CASGSISGANVLTF. CDR3 nucleotide sequence: TGTGCTAGTGGTTCCATCTCTGGGGCCAACGTCCTGACTTTC.

This clone came up once. The chain has TRBV5-4 and TRBJ2-4; 8 bases match TRBD1. The V gene's germline CDR1 is SGHNT and CDR2 YYREEE (reference sequence). The CDR3 runs 14 residues. Trimming removed 6 bases from V and 3 bases from J; junction bases left unmatched: 5. CDR3 protein: CASTIQGGKNIQYF. CDR3 in DNA: TGTGCCAGCACCATACAGGGGGGCAAAAACATTCAGTACTTC. Filled out from reference TRBV5-4 and TRBJ2-4, the complete variable domain reads ETGVTQSPTHLIKTRGQQVTLRCSSQSGHNTVSWYQQALGQGPQFIFQYYREEENGRGNFPPRFSGLQFPNYSSELNVNALELDDSALYLCASTIQGGKNIQYFGAGTRLSVL.

This sequence joins TRBV5-4 and TRBJ1-1; 10 positions match TRBD1. V lost 1 base to trimming and J lost 1 base; unmatched junction nucleotides: 10. Germline CDR1 and CDR2: SGHNT and YYREEE (reference sequence). The CDR3 contains 18 residues. The CDR3 DNA is TGTGCCAGCAGCTTGCCGGGGACAGGGGTTTCAACGAACACTGAAGCTTTCTTT. It is translated as CASSLPGTGVSTNTEAFF.

V and J are TRBV6-5 and TRBJ1-6, with TRBD1 matching over 9 bases. This CDR3 comprises 16 residues. The J segment lost 8 bases and the V segment lost 4 bases, leaving 9 bases of the junction unmatched. Germline CDR1 is MNHEY and CDR2 is SVGAGI. The CDR3 bases are TGTGCCAGCAGTTTCTTAAATAGGACAGGGGATTCACCCCTCCACTTT. Translating it yields CASSFLNRTGDSPLHF.

This clone was counted between two and nine times. The chain couples TRBV6-5 to TRBJ2-7; 7 positions match TRBD1. This CDR3 has 14 residues. Per germline, CDR1 MNHEY and CDR2 SVGAGI. Trimming took 8 bases from V and 6 from J; bases not matched to a gene: 13. CDR3 region: CASARQGIESEQYF. The CDR3 DNA reads TGTGCCAGCGCGAGACAGGGTATTGAGAGCGAGCAGTACTTC.